These 22 T cell receptor beta chains were sequenced from one sample in a study of cytomegalovirus exposure and HLA in healthy donors. With 60 Vbeta and 13 Jbeta primers, the PCR was carried out. Clones were sequenced by immunoSEQ multiplex PCR, and TCRdb holds only the in-frame ones, with some missing. The data show some 96,000 clones, approximately 76% seen once. What was sequenced was PBMCs. These receptors originate from a woman aged 55-69 years in good health and CMV-seropositive.

This clone was found once. The chain joins TRBV18 to TRBJ2-5, with 12 bases matching TRBD1. Trimming removed 6 bases from V and 11 bases from J; junction bases left unmatched: 13. This CDR3 has 15 amino acids. Germline V gene sequence: CDR1 KGHSH, CDR2 LQKENI. The CDR3: CASSPRDRGLEEQYF. DNA of the CDR3: TGTGCCAGCTCCCCCCGGGACAGGGGGCTCGAGGAGCAGTACTTC.

J is TRBJ1-2 and V is TRBV27; 9 bases line up with TRBD1. V was pared by 4 bases and J by 4 bases, with 13 bases of the junction left unmatched. Germline loops: CDR1 MNHEY, CDR2 SMNVEV (reference sequence). The CDR3 consists of 17 residues. The CDR3 reads CASSSPGTGPTFYGYTF. The CDR3 nucleotides read TGTGCCAGCAGTTCTCCCGGGACAGGGCCGACCTTCTATGGCTACACCTTC.

V usage is TRBV27 and J usage is TRBJ2-1; TRBD1 agrees at 8 bases. J lost 9 bases, V lost 2 bases, and 6 bases had no gene match. The CDR3 length is 14 residues. CDR1 MNHEY and CDR2 SMNVEV come from the germline V gene (reference sequence). CDR3 DNA: TGTGCCAGCAGTTTACAGGGGGCGAAGGCTGAGCAGTTCTTC. Translating gives CASSLQGAKAEQFF.

The chain joins TRBV7-9 to TRBJ2-7; 9 bases match TRBD1. The junction had 3 bases not matched to a gene; V was cut back by 1 base and J by 5 bases. The CDR3 length is 14 residues. Germline assignment: CDR1 SEHNR and CDR2 FQNEAQ (reference sequence). CDR3 sequence reads: CASSLGQGVHEQYF. CDR3 bases: TGTGCCAGCAGCTTAGGACAGGGGGTCCACGAGCAGTACTTC.

The chain links TRBV10-3 to TRBJ2-6; perhaps TRBD1 as D (5 bases). Trimming cost V 6 bases and J 4 bases, with 13 bases left between them. The germline gives CDR1 ENHRY, CDR2 SYGVKD. This CDR3 contains 15 residues. CDR3 sequence (DNA): TGTGCCATCAGGGGCCAGGGCTCAGGGGCCAACGTCCTGACTTTC. Encoded protein: CAIRGQGSGANVLTF.

This CDR3 reads CASSLNSGSYEQYF. The CDR3 nucleotides read TGTGCCAGCAGCTTAAATAGCGGGAGCTACGAGCAGTACTTC. This chain links TRBV7-2 with TRBJ2-7; 9 bases align to TRBD2. Germline values: CDR1 SGHTA, CDR2 FQGNSA. V shed 2 bases and J 3 bases; nucleotides not matched to a gene: 2. The CDR3 length is 14 residues.

This rearrangement joins TRBV7-6 to TRBJ1-2, with D possibly being TRBD1 (5 bases). Germline CDR1 SGHVS, CDR2 FNYEAQ. V shed 3 bases and J shed 6 bases, with 11 bases lying between them. CDR3 size: 13 residues. CDR3: CASSFIGGDGYTF. The DNA for the CDR3 is TGTGCCAGCAGCTTCATCGGGGGGGATGGCTACACCTTC.

V and J are TRBV10-2 and TRBJ1-5, with D possibly TRBD1 on 6 matching bases. Germline CDR1 and CDR2: WSHSY and SAAADI. With 5 bases removed from V and 3 bases from J, the gap between germline ends came to 14 bases. The CDR3 sequence is 15 residues long. The CDR3 reads CASSPQGASNQPQHF. The CDR3 DNA reads TGCGCCAGCAGTCCACAGGGAGCCTCCAATCAGCCCCAGCATTTT.

This sequence joins TRBV15 and TRBJ2-1; 7 bases align to TRBD1. The germline CDR1 and CDR2 sequences are LNHNV and YYDKDF (reference sequence). The CDR3 covers 15 residues. Trimming took 1 base from V and 7 from J; bases not matched to a gene: 7. The CDR3 bases are TGTGCCACCAGCAGAGGGGACAGCCCCATGAATGAGCAGTTCTTC. It is translated as CATSRGDSPMNEQFF.

V gene TRBV30 combines with J gene TRBJ2-2, with TRBD2 identical over 14 bases. This CDR3 is built from 17 residues. V dropped 0 bases and J dropped 5; count of bases not matched to a gene: 5. CDR1 GTSNPN and CDR2 SVGIG come from the germline V gene (reference sequence). This chain's CDR3 is CAWSVGRTSGRTGELFF. CDR3 bases: TGTGCCTGGAGTGTTGGTAGGACTAGCGGGAGGACCGGGGAGCTGTTTTTT.

This clone turned up a few times. J is TRBJ2-7 and V is TRBV11-2; 9 nucleotides align to TRBD2. V shed 0 bases and J 3 bases; nucleotides not matched to a gene: 6. The CDR3 consists of 16 residues. The germline CDR1 and CDR2 sequences are SGHAT and FQNNGV. This CDR3 reads CASSLDGAGGGYEQYF. The CDR3 nucleotides are TGTGCCAGCAGCTTAGATGGGGCGGGAGGGGGCTACGAGCAGTACTTC. Looking up the rest from reference TRBV11-2 and TRBJ2-7 gives the full variable domain: EAGVAQSPRYKIIEKRQSVAFWCNPISGHATLYWYQQILGQGPKLLIQFQNNGVVDDSQLPKDRFSAERLKGVDSTLKIQPAKLEDSAVYLCASSLDGAGGGYEQYFGPGTRLTVT.

The sample holds a few counts of this clone. The V and J genes are TRBV7-9 and TRBJ2-1; 10 bases are shared with TRBD2. The CDR3 length is 16 residues. With 0 bases clipped from V and 5 bases from J, the junction kept 4 bases outside the gene matches. Looked up from germline, CDR1 is SEHNR and CDR2 is FQNEAQ (reference sequence). The DNA for the CDR3 is TGTGCCAGCAGCTTAGCGCTAGCGGGAGAAGACAATGAGCAGTTCTTC. It is translated as CASSLALAGEDNEQFF.

The V gene is TRBV11-3, the J gene TRBJ2-3, with D possibly TRBD2 on 6 matching bases. Trimming left V 1 base short and J 9 bases short, with 8 bases between. In germline, CDR1 is SGHNT, CDR2 YENEEA. This CDR3 has 12 residues. As DNA, the CDR3 is TGTGCCAGCAGCTTAGTGGAGGGCACGCAGTATTTT. This sequence encodes CASSLVEGTQYF. The entire variable domain, with the rest obtained from reference TRBV11-3 and TRBJ2-3, is as follows: EAGVVQSPRYKIIEKKQPVAFWCNPISGHNTLYWYLQNLGQGPELLIRYENEEAVDDSQLPKDRFSAERLKGVDSTLKIQPAELGDSAVYLCASSLVEGTQYFGPGTRLTVL.

This clone was observed a handful of times. The same CDR3 is also encoded by other DNA sequences in this sample. This chain links TRBV19 with TRBJ1-1, with 9 bases lining up with TRBD1. CDR1 is LNHDA and CDR2 is SQIVND in the germline V gene (reference sequence). This CDR3 comprises 13 residues. Trimming cost V 4 bases and J 3 bases; bases outside gene matches: 0. CDR3 nucleotide sequence: TGTGCCAGTAGTAGGACAGGGGACACTGAAGCTTTCTTT. Translated: CASSRTGDTEAFF.

In its sample, this clone was seen a few times. CDR3 sequence (DNA): TGTGCCAGCAGCCAACAGGTATCCTACGAGCAGTACTTC. Translating gives CASSQQVSYEQYF. This chain joins TRBV28 and TRBJ2-7, with D perhaps matching TRBD1 (5 bases). Trimming left V 6 bases short and J 1 base short, with 10 bases between. The CDR3 runs to 13 residues. Germline assignment: CDR1 MDHEN and CDR2 SYDVKM.

The CDR3 region has the DNA TGTGCCAGCAGCTTATTCTCTCCTGGGGCCAACGTCCTGACTTTC. This encodes CASSLFSPGANVLTF. The chain is built from TRBV7-9 and TRBJ2-6, with D unresolved. Per the germline V gene, CDR1 is SEHNR and CDR2 is FQNEAQ (reference sequence). Trimming took off 2 bases at V and 2 bases at J, with 7 bases between the two ends. There are 15 residues in the CDR3. Based on the CDR3 plus reference TRBV7-9 and TRBJ2-6, the full variable domain is DTGVSQNPRHKITKRGQNVTFRCDPISEHNRLYWYRQTLGQGPEFLTYFQNEAQLEKSRLLSDRFSAERPKGSFSTLEIQRTEQGDSAMYLCASSLFSPGANVLTFGAGSRLTVL.

This clone appeared a single time. The chain couples TRBV28 to TRBJ1-1; TRBD1 agrees at 9 bases. The CDR3 consists of 13 residues. The V and J ends lost 4 bases and 7 bases, in that order; junction bases with no gene match: 4. Per germline, CDR1 MDHEN and CDR2 SYDVKM. The CDR3 DNA reads as TGTGCCAGCAGTTGGGGACAGGGCGGTGAAGCTTTCTTT. This encodes CASSWGQGGEAFF.

This chain joins TRBV5-4 and TRBJ1-4, with 7 bases lining up with TRBD1. Germline CDR1 and CDR2: SGHNT and YYREEE (reference sequence). The CDR3 runs 14 residues. J was trimmed by 7 bases and V by 4 bases; bases with no gene match: 7. In nucleotides, the CDR3 is TGTGCCAGCAGCCACGACAGGGCGGGTGAAAAACTGTTTTTT. Amino acid sequence: CASSHDRAGEKLFF.

V usage is TRBV28 and J usage is TRBJ2-1, with 11 nucleotides matching TRBD2. The CDR3 is made up of 12 amino acids. In germline, CDR1 is MDHEN, CDR2 SYDVKM. The CDR3 is CASGRAGNEQFF. CDR3 nucleotide sequence: TGTGCTAGCGGGAGGGCCGGAAATGAGCAGTTCTTC.

CDR3 protein: CAWSVTPYEQYF. The CDR3 region has the DNA TGTGCCTGGAGTGTAACTCCTTACGAGCAGTACTTC. The rearrangement links TRBV30 to TRBJ2-7; D not certain. The CDR3 spans 12 residues. The germline V gene has CDR1 GTSNPN and CDR2 SVGIG (reference sequence). The germline V and J ends were trimmed by 0 bases and 4 bases, with 7 bases remaining between them.

The CDR3 nucleotides are TGTGCCAGCATGAGGACAGGGATCTACAATGAGCAGTTCTTC. Translated, it gives CASMRTGIYNEQFF. The chain has TRBV25-1 and TRBJ2-1; 8 nucleotides line up with TRBD1. This CDR3 region has 14 residues. Germline V lookup: CDR1 MGHDK, CDR2 SYGVNS. V lost 7 bases to trimming and J lost 3 bases; unmatched junction nucleotides: 5.

This clone was counted a single time. This rearrangement joins TRBV9 to TRBJ1-5; 9 nucleotides agree with TRBD1. CDR1 and CDR2 (germline): SGDLS, YYNGEE. V gave up 3 bases and J gave up 10 bases; unmatched junction bases: 8. This CDR3 contains 14 residues. As DNA, the CDR3 is TGTGCCAGCAGCGCAGGGACAGGGTTTGATCCCCAGCATTTT. As protein: CASSAGTGFDPQHF.